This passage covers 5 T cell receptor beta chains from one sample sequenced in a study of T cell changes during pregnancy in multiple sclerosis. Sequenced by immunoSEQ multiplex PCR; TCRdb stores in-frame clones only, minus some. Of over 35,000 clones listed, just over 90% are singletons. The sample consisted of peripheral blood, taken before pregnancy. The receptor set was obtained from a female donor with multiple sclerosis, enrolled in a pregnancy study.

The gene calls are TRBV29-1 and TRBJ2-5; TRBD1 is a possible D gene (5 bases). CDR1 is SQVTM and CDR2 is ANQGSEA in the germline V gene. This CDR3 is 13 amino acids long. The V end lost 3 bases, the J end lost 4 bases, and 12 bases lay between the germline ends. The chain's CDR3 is CSVEVGQGETQYF. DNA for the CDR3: TGCAGCGTTGAGGTGGGGCAGGGAGAGACCCAGTACTTC.

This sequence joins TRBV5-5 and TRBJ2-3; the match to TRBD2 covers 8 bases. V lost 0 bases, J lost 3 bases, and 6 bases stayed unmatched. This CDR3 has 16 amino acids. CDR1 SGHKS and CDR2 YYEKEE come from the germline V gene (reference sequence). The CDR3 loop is CASSLAQGTRTDTQYF. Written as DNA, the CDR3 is TGTGCCAGCAGCTTGGCGCAGGGGACTAGAACAGATACGCAGTATTTT.

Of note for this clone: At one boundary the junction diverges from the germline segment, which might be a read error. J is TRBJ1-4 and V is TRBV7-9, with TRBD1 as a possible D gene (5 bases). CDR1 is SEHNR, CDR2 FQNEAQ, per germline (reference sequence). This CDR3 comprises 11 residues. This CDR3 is CASSLSVIAGF. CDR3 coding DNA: TGTGCCAGCAGCTTATCGGTAATCGCAGGGTTT.

DNA of the CDR3: TGCGCCAGCAGCCGCGACTTGCAAGAGACCCAGTACTTC. It specifies CASSRDLQETQYF. The rearrangement links TRBV10-2 to TRBJ2-5; D ambiguous. Germline V gene lookup returns CDR1 WSHSY and CDR2 SAAADI. Trimming stripped 6 bases from V and 2 bases from J, with 10 bases between. CDR3 length equals 13 residues.

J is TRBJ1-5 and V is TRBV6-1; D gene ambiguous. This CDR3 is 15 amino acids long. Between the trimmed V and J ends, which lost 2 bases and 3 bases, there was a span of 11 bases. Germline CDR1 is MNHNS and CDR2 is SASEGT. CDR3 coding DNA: TGTGCCAGCAGTGAACGCGGGCGGCCCAATCAGCCCCAGCATTTT. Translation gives CASSERGRPNQPQHF.